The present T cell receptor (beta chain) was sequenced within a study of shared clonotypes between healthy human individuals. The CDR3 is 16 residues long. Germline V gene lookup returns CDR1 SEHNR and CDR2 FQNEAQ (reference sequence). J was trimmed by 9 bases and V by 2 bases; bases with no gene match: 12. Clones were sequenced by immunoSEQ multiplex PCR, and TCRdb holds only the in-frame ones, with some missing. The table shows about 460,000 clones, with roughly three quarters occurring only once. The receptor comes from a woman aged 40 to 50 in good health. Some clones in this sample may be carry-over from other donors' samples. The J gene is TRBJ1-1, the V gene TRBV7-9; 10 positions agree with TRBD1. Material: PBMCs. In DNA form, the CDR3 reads TGTGCCAGCAGCTTATGGGACAGGGGCCGGACTGTAAAAGCTTTCTTT. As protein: CASSLWDRGRTVKAFF.